This TCR beta chain appears in the sequencing data of a study of memory CD4+ T cells and cytomegalovirus serostatus. The study, taken as a whole, reports: Suggested: most of the CMV-linked TCR signature lies in CD4+ memory cells.

Original processing methods: After removing out-of-frame reads, around 2 million distinct TCRbeta sequences remained. The protocol was immunoSEQ multiplex PCR, while the TCRdb copy is restricted to in-frame clones and leaves out a portion. V, J and clone size are those of that table, while D and trimming were read from the DNA. Of around 63,000 clones detected, 70% to 80% appear once; the ten largest clones hold roughly 4.7%. Comments on this clone: Its antigen is not identified.

The sort gate was single viable CD3+CD4+CD8-CD45RO+ cells for memory CD4+ T cells. Total CD4+ T cells were enriched by CD4 positive selection. Germline V gene sequence: CDR1 SGHTA, CDR2 FQGNSA. The CDR3 has 16 residues. Trimming pared 1 base from V and 4 bases from J, leaving 16 bases between. This chain connects TRBV7-2 to TRBJ1-1; D possibly corresponds to TRBD1 (5 bases). The specimen sequenced was memory CD4+ T cells from blood. The clonotype comes from an adult in good health and CMV-seropositive. Here the CDR3 reads CASSLVPGSGFTEAFF. The CDR3 DNA sequence: TGTGCCAGCAGCTTAGTTCCAGGGTCTGGATTCACTGAAGCTTTCTTT.